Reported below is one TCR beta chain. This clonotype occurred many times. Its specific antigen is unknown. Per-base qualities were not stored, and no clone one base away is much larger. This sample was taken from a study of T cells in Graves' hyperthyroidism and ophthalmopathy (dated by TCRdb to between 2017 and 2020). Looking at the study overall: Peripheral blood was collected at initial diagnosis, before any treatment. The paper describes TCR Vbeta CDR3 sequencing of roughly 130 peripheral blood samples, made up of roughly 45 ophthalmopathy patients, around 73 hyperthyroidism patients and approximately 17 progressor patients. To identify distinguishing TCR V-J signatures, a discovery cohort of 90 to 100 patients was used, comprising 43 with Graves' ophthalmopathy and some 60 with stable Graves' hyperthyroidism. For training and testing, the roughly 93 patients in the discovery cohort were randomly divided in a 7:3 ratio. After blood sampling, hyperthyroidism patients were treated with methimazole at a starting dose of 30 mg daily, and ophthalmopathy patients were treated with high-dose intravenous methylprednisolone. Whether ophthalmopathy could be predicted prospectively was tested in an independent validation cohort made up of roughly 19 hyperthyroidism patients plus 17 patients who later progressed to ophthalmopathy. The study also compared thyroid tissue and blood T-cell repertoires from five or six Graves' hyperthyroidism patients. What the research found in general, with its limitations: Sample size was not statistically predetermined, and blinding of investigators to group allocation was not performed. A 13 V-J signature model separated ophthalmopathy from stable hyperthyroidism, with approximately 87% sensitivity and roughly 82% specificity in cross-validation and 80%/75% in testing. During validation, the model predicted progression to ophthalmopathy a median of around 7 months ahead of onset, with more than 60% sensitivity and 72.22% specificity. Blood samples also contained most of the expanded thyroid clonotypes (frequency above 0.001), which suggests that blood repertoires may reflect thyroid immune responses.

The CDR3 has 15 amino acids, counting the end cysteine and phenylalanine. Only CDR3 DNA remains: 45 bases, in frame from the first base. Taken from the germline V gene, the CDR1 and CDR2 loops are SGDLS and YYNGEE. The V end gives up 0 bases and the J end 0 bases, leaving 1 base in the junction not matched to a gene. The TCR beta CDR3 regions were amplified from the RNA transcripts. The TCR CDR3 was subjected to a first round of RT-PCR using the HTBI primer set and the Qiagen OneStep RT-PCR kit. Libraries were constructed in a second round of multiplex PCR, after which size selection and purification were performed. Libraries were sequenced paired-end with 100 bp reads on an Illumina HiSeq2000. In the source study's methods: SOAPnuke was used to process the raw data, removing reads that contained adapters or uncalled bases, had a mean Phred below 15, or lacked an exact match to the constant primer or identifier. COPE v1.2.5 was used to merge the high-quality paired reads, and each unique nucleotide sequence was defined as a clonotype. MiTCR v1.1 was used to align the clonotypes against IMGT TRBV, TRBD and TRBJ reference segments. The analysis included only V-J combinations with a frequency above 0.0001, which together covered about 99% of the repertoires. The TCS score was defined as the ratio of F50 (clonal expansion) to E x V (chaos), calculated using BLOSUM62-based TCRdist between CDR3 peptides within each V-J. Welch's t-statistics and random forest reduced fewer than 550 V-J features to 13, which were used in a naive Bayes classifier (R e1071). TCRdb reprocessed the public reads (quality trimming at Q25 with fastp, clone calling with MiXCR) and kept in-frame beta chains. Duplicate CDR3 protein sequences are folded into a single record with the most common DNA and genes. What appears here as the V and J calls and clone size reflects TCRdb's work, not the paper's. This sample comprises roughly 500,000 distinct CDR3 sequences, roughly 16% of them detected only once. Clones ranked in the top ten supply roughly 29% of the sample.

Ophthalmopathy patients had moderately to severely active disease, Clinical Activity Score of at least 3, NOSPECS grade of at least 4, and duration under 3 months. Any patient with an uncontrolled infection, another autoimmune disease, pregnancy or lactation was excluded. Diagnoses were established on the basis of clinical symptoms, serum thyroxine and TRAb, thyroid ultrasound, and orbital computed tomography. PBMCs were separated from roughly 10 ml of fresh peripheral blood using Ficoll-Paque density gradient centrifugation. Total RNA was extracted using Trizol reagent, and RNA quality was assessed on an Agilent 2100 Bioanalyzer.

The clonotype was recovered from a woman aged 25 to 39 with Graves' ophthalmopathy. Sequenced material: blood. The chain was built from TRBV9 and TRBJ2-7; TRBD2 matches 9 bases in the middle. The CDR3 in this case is CASSVGAGGSYEQYF. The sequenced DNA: TGTGCCAGCAGCGTAGGAGCGGGGGGCTCCTACGAGCAGTACTTC.